What follows describes a single T cell receptor (beta chain). As yet, its antigen is unknown. One junction end does not reproduce the germline sequence, and a read error may be involved. These data belong to a study of blood T cells in healthy people across ages. Study-wide results and limits: Leaving the PBMCs unsorted stopped any conclusive comparison of naive versus antigen-experienced cells.

A second about 7 to 12 cycle PCR used barcoded and J-beta primers. Per-sample output comprised a minimum of 3 million paired-end reads containing CDR3. TCRdb itself ran the 5' RACE reads through MiXCR, one entry per CDR3 protein. The table has about 900,000 distinct CDR3 sequences, approximately 59% seen once. Healthy Russian Caucasian donors spanned ages about 6 to 95 years. Total RNA amounts of at least 6 micrograms were extracted per sample. This CDR3 is 14 amino acids long. From germline, CDR1 is SGHAT and CDR2 FQNNGV. The receptor was derived from a man aged 25-45 years in good health. Sequencing input: blood. The chain employs TRBV11-2 and TRBJ2-7, with a tentative D call TRBD1 (6 bases). CDR3 coding DNA: TGTGCCAGCAGCACCCGGACAGCTCCCTACGAGCACTACTTC. Translated, it gives CASSTRTAPYEHYF.